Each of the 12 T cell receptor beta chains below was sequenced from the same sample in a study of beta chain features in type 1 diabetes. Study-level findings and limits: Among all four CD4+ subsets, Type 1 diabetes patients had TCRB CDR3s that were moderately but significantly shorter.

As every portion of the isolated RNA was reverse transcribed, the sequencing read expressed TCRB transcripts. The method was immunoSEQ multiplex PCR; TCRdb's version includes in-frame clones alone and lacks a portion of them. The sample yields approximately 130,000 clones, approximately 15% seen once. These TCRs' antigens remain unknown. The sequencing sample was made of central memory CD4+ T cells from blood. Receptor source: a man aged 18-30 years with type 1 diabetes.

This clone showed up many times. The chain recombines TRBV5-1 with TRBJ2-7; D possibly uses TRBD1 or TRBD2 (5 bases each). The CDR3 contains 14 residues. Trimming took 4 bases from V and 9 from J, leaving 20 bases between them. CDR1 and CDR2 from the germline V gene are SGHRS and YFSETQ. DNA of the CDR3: TGCGCCAGCAGCCCCCCGGACCCCTTTGGGGGGCAGTACTTC. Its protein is CASSPPDPFGGQYF.

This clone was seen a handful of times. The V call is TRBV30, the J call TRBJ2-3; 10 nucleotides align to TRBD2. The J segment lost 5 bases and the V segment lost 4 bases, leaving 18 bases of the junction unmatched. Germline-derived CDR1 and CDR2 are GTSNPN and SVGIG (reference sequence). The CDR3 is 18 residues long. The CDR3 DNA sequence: TGTGCCTGGAAAGCCCTAGGGGTTCTAGCGGGAGTTGTAGATACGCAGTATTTT. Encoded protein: CAWKALGVLAGVVDTQYF.

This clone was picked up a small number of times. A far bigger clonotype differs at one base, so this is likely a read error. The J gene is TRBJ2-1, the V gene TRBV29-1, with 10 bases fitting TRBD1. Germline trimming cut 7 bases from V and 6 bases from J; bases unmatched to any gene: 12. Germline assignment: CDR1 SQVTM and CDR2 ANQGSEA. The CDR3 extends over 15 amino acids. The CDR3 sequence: CSGSRGTGAFNEQFF. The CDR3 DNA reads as TGCAGCGGGTCTAGAGGGACAGGGGCCTTCAATGAGCAGTTCTTC.

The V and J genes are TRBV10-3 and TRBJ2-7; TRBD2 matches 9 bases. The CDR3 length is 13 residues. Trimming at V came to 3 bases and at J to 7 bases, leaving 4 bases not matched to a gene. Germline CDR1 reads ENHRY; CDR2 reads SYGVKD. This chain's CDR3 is CAISDLSGSEQYF. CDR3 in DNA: TGTGCCATCAGTGACCTTAGCGGGAGTGAGCAGTACTTC.

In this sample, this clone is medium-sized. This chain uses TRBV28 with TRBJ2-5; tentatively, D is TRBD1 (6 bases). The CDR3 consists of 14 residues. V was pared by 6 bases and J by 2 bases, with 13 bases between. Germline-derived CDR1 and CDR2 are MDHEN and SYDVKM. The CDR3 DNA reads TGTGCCAGCAGCAAAGTGACAGGTCAAGAGACCCAGTACTTC. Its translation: CASSKVTGQETQYF.

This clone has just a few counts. CDR3 sequence (DNA): TGTGCCAGCAGCCGACAGGGTTCGGATTCACCCCTCCACTTT. Amino acid sequence: CASSRQGSDSPLHF. This chain links TRBV7-9 with TRBJ1-6, with 7 bases identical to TRBD1. The CDR3 sequence is 14 residues long. The germline V gene encodes CDR1 SEHNR and CDR2 FQNEAQ (reference sequence). The V and J ends lost 5 bases and 8 bases, in that order; junction bases with no gene match: 6.

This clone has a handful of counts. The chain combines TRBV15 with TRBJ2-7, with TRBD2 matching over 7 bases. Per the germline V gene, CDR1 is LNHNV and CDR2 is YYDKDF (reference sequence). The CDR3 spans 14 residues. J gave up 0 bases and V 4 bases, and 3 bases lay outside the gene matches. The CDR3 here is CATSKGLPSYEQYF. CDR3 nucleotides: TGTGCCACCAGCAAGGGACTACCCTCCTACGAGCAGTACTTC.

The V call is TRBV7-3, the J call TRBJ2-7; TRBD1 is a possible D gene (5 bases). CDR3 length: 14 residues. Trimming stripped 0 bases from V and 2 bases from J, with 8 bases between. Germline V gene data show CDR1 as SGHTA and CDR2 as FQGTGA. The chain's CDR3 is CASSLTPGPYEQYF. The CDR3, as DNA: TGTGCCAGCAGCTTAACTCCAGGGCCCTACGAGCAGTACTTC.

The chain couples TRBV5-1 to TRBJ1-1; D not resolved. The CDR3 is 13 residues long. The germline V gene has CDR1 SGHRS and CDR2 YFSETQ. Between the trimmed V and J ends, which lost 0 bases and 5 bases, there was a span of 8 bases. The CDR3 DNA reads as TGCGCCAGCAGCTTGGCCGCAGGAACTGAAGCTTTCTTT. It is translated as CASSLAAGTEAFF.

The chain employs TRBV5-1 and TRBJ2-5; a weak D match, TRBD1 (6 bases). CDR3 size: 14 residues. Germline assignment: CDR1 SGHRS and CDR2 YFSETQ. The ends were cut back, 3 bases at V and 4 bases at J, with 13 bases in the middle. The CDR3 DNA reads TGCGCCAGCAGCTACCCAGGGGCGGGAGAGACCCAGTACTTC. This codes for CASSYPGAGETQYF.

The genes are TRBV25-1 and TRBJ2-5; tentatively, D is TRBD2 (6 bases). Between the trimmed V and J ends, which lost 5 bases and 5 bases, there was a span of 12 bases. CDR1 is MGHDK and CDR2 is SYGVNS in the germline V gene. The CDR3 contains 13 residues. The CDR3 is CASSRPGRETQYF. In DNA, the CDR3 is TGTGCCAGCAGTCGTCCGGGGAGGGAGACCCAGTACTTC.

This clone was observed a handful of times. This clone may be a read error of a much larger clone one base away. The CDR3 spells CAWRVLGRGGELFF. DNA for the CDR3: TGTGCCTGGAGGGTATTGGGACGGGGCGGGGAGCTGTTTTTT. The rearrangement links TRBV30 to TRBJ2-2; the D gene could be TRBD1 or TRBD2 (5 bases each). CDR1 and CDR2 (germline): GTSNPN, SVGIG (reference sequence). The CDR3 totals 14 residues. The ends were cut back, 3 bases at V and 7 bases at J, with 15 bases in the middle. The full variable domain, its missing parts supplied by reference TRBV30 and TRBJ2-2, is SQTIHQWPATLVQPVGSPLSLECTVEGTSNPNLYWYRQAAGRGLQLLFYSVGIGQISSEVPQNLSASRPQDRQFILSSKKLLLSDSGFYLCAWRVLGRGGELFFGEGSRLTVL.